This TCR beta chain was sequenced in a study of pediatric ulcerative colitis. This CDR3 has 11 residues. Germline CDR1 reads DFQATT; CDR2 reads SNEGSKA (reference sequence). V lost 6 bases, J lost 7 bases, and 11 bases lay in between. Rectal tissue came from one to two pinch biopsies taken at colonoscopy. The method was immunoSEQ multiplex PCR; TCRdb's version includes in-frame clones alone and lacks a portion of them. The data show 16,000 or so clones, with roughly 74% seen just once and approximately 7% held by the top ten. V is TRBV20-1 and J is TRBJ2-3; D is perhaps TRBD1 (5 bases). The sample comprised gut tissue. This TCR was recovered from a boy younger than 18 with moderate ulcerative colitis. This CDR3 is CSATQGNTQYF. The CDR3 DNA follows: TGCAGTGCGACCCAGGGAAATACGCAGTATTTT.